The entry below gives a single T cell receptor beta chain sequence along with its context. Germline is not matched at one junction end, which may reflect a read error. This sample stems from a study of CD8 T cells in Susac syndrome. CDR1 and CDR2 (germline): SQVTM, ANQGSEA. This CDR3 is 10 amino acids long. CD8+ and CD4+ blood T cells underwent TCR beta sequencing. The RNA, about 0.5 to 1 ug, was put through reverse transcription using random hexamers. Multiplex PCR with immunoSEQ amplified the TCR beta CDR3 across 54 Vbeta and 13 Jbeta. TCRdb recomputed calls from the immunoSEQ multiplex PCR reads with MiXCR, one row per CDR3 protein. The data show about 200,000 distinct CDR3 sequences, around 96% seen once.

The sequence was collected from a human donor with multiple sclerosis. Sequenced input: CD4+ T cells from PBMCs. The rearrangement uses TRBV29-1 and TRBJ2-7, with a tentative D call TRBD2 (5 bases). In DNA form, the CDR3 reads TGCAGCGTTGAAGATGGAGGCCTCGTCTTC. It codes for CSVEDGGLVF.